The text below deals with one T cell receptor (beta chain). What it recognizes is unknown. On average approximately 100,000 T cells per donor were immunosequenced. This sample was taken from a study of T cells in tuberculosis. Study-wide context: CD1B tetramers identified T cells specific for mycobacterial lipid GMM.

Unmatched junction bases numbered 1, after V lost 6 bases and J lost 6 bases. This CDR3 spans 12 amino acids. Germline CDR1 and CDR2: MNHEY and SVGAGI. Using immunoSEQ multiplex PCR, the repertoire was profiled, and TCRdb retains in-frame clones only, with some absent. The repertoire holds about 33,000 clones, roughly 92% seen once, with 7.7% in the top ten. Overall study findings and caveats: The TCR-beta difference was not significant; alpha differences partly reflected length. Classification accuracy was around 90% (AUROC under 0.95) with the GMM-specific repertoire.

The chain employs TRBV6-5 and TRBJ1-2, with TRBD1 identical over 10 bases. The sample was PBMCs. The sequence was obtained from a donor aged 10-29 years with latent tuberculosis or without tuberculosis infection. Some clones in this sample may be carry-over from other donors' samples. Written as DNA, the CDR3 is TGTGCCAGCAGCGGACAGGGGGATGGCTACACCTTC. Its protein is CASSGQGDGYTF.